Listed below are T cell receptor beta chains from one sample, sequenced in a study of T cells in Graves' hyperthyroidism and ophthalmopathy. TCRdb re-called the multiplex PCR reads with MiXCR, one entry per CDR3 protein. Here the sample spans about 400,000 distinct CDR3 sequences, about 15% being singletons. Sequencing input: blood. These receptors all come from a woman in her thirties with Graves' hyperthyroidism. Both conserved end residues are part of each CDR3. Each record gives: CDR3 DNA, CDR3 protein, J gene, CDR3 length, V gene, clone size, D gene. A D gene is named only where the DNA matches it firmly. Where a row states a size, it is once, few, many or the class of an expanded clone; other rows omit it.

TGTGCCACCAGCAGAGATTTGCAGGGAGGGGAGACCCAGTACTTC CATSRDLQGGETQYF TRBJ2-5 15 TRBV15 . TRBD2
TGCAGTGCTAGAGATCGGTCGACTAGCCGTTCGGACGAGCAGTACTTC CSARDRSTSRSDEQYF TRBJ2-7 16 TRBV20-1 many TRBD2
TGTGCCACCAGCAGAGGAGGGACAGGGGAAAACATTCAGTACTTC CATSRGGTGENIQYF TRBJ2-4 15 TRBV15 few TRBD1
TGTGCCAGCAGCAGAGATACGGGGACAGGGGGCGGAAAGAATGAGCAGTTCTTC CASSRDTGTGGGKNEQFF TRBJ2-1 18 TRBV12-3/TRBV12-4 many TRBD1
TGTGCCAGCAGTGCCGACAGGGAACTTGGGACTGGGGCCAACGTCCTGACTTTC CASSADRELGTGANVLTF TRBJ2-6 18 TRBV2 many TRBD1
TGCAGTGCTAGAAAAAGAAGGACTAGGTCCTACAATGAGCAGTTCTTC CSARKRRTRSYNEQFF TRBJ2-1 16 TRBV20-1 many TRBD2
TGTGCCAGCAGCCCCACCGGGACAGCCTACGAGCAGTACTTC CASSPTGTAYEQYF TRBJ2-7 14 TRBV9 many TRBD1
TGTGCCAGCAGTGTCAGCCGACTAGGCCCTAAAGAGACCCAGTACTTC CASSVSRLGPKETQYF TRBJ2-5 16 TRBV6-2/TRBV6-3 . .
TGTGCCAGCGGGGGGGGGGGACTAGCGGCAGTCACAGATACGCAGTATTTT CASGGGGLAAVTDTQYF TRBJ2-3 17 TRBV6-1 . TRBD2
TGCAGTGCTAGAGATGACGTTGGGCCCAAAACTGCGGCAGATACGCAGTATTTT CSARDDVGPKTAADTQYF TRBJ2-3 18 TRBV20-1 many .
TGTGCCAGCAGCCAAGATCGCTATCAGGGAAGGTATGGCTACACCTTC CASSQDRYQGRYGYTF TRBJ1-2 16 TRBV3-1 many .
TGTGCCAGCAGCTTGAAACAGGGTAATGAAAAACTGTTTTTT CASSLKQGNEKLFF TRBJ1-4 14 TRBV7-2 many .
TGTGCCATCAGTCAAGAAGAGACCGCTACTGAAGCTTTCTTT CAISQEETATEAFF TRBJ1-1 14 TRBV10-3 few .
TGTGCCAGCAGACTGAGCGGGAGGAAGTACAATGAGCAGTTCTTC CASRLSGRKYNEQFF TRBJ2-1 15 TRBV28 many TRBD2
TGCGCCAGCAGCCTCCCAGGGGAGGGTCAGCCCCAGCATTTT CASSLPGEGQPQHF TRBJ1-5 14 TRBV4-1 few .
TGTGCCAGCAGCGCGGGCCTACTAGTTAACGCAGATACGCAGTATTTT CASSAGLLVNADTQYF TRBJ2-3 16 TRBV9 . .
TGTGCCAGCAGTTTAGTGACTAGATCCTACGAGCAGTACTTC CASSLVTRSYEQYF TRBJ2-7 14 TRBV28 many .
TGTGCCAGCAGCCCCCAGCTCCCCTACGAGCAGTACTTC CASSPQLPYEQYF TRBJ2-7 13 TRBV3-1 few .
TGTGCCAGCAGTTTGACAGGGGGTGGAAACACCATATATTTT CASSLTGGGNTIYF TRBJ1-3 14 TRBV12-3/TRBV12-4 many TRBD1
TGTGCCAGCAACCCAGCGGGGGTATCAGGGGAGCAGTACTTC CASNPAGVSGEQYF TRBJ2-7 14 TRBV12-3/TRBV12-4 many TRBD2
TGTGCCATCATCCGGGACTACAACACCGGGGAGCTGTTTTTT CAIIRDYNTGELFF TRBJ2-2 14 TRBV11-2 many TRBD2
TGTGCCAGCAGCTTAGCCTCTAGTATGTACAATGAGCAGTTCTTC CASSLASSMYNEQFF TRBJ2-1 15 TRBV7-2 few .
TGCAGTGCTAGAGATTGGATGGAGAGCTCCTACAATGAGCAGTTCTTC CSARDWMESSYNEQFF TRBJ2-1 16 TRBV20-1 few .
TGCAGTGCTAGAGACTTACCGGGACTAGCGGTGGATACGCAGTATTTT CSARDLPGLAVDTQYF TRBJ2-3 16 TRBV20-1 . TRBD2
TGTGCCACCAGTGGTCGACAGGGGGCTCGCACAGATACGCAGTATTTT CATSGRQGARTDTQYF TRBJ2-3 16 TRBV24-1 many TRBD1
TGTGCCAGCAGTCTCGGTGAGCAGCCCCAGCATTTT CASSLGEQPQHF TRBJ1-5 12 TRBV27 . .
TGTGCCAGCAGTTTAGGCACGGCGGGTTTAGACAATGAGCAGTTCTTC CASSLGTAGLDNEQFF TRBJ2-1 16 TRBV28 many .
TGTGCCAGCAGTCAACAGGGGGCCGGGCAGCCCCAGCATTTT CASSQQGAGQPQHF TRBJ1-5 14 TRBV2 . TRBD1
TGCAGTGCCACAGCCCTCCGGGACAGGATTATGGGGGAGCTGTTTTTT CSATALRDRIMGELFF TRBJ2-2 16 TRBV20-1 . TRBD1
TGTGCCAGCAGGGGGGACAGGGTTGGTGAGACCCAGTACTTC CASRGDRVGETQYF TRBJ2-5 14 TRBV2 many TRBD1
TGCGCCAGCAGCCAAAAAATGAGGGATACGCAGTATTTT CASSQKMRDTQYF TRBJ2-3 13 TRBV4-1 many .
TGTGCCTGGAGTAATGTCGTGACGCAGATTTTCAATGAGCAGTTCTTC CAWSNVVTQIFNEQFF TRBJ2-1 16 TRBV30 few .
TGCGCCAGCAGCCTCAGACGACAGAACACTGAAGCTTTCTTT CASSLRRQNTEAFF TRBJ1-1 14 TRBV5-1 . .
TGTGCCAGCAGTTACGGACTAGCGGAGCAGTTCTTC CASSYGLAEQFF TRBJ2-1 12 TRBV12-3/TRBV12-4 many TRBD2
TGCAGTGCTAGAGATCTTGTAAGTAGCGGGACCGCTGGGGCCAACGTCCTGACTTTC CSARDLVSSGTAGANVLTF TRBJ2-6 19 TRBV20-1 . TRBD2
TGTGCCTGGACAGGGACAGGGGGAATTAATTCACCCCTCCACTTT CAWTGTGGINSPLHF TRBJ1-6 15 TRBV30 few TRBD1
TGTGCCAGCACCGGGGGACAAATTAACACAGATACGCAGTATTTT CASTGGQINTDTQYF TRBJ2-3 15 TRBV2 . .
TGTGCCTGGGGTCCGACTAGCGGATCCTACAATGAGCAGTTCTTC CAWGPTSGSYNEQFF TRBJ2-1 15 TRBV30 many TRBD2
TGTGCCAGCAGTTCCGGGGTAGCGAGTTACGAGCAGCACTTC CASSSGVASYEQHF TRBJ2-7 14 TRBV5-5 . .
TGTGCCAGCAGTGACGTAGTCCAGTCATCGGACAGCACAGATACGCAGTATTTT CASSDVVQSSDSTDTQYF TRBJ2-3 18 TRBV2 few .
TGTGCCAGCAGCTTAGGGTCAGGGTGGGTCCAAGAGACCCAGTACTTC CASSLGSGWVQETQYF TRBJ2-5 16 TRBV7-2 many .
TGCAGTGCTCCACCGGGTGGGAGTGGCCCCTACGAGCAGTACTTC CSAPPGGSGPYEQYF TRBJ2-7 15 TRBV20-1 . .
TGTGCCAGCAGCCAAGGGGACAGGCAAACTTGGGAACCTAACGAGCAGTACTTC CASSQGDRQTWEPNEQYF TRBJ2-7 18 TRBV3-1 medium-sized TRBD1
TGTGCCAGCAGTTTGTTCATCGGGGGCGTCGACTATGGCTACACCTTC CASSLFIGGVDYGYTF TRBJ1-2 16 TRBV28 many .
TGTGCCAGCAGTTACAGGGGGACCTCCTACGAGCAGTACTTC CASSYRGTSYEQYF TRBJ2-7 14 TRBV6-2/TRBV6-3 . .
TGCGCCAGCAGCTTGGAGGGACAGGGTCGAGATGAGCAGTTCTTC CASSLEGQGRDEQFF TRBJ2-1 15 TRBV5-1 many TRBD1
TGTGCCAGCAGTTTAATACTTCCCAATGAGCAGTTCTTC CASSLILPNEQFF TRBJ2-1 13 TRBV28 many .
TGTGCCAGCAGCCCACGCCTGTCGGCGACTGAGCAGTACTTC CASSPRLSATEQYF TRBJ2-7 14 TRBV6-1 . .
TGTGCCAGCAGCTCGACTAGCGGGAGTCGGGAGACCCAGTACTTC CASSSTSGSRETQYF TRBJ2-5 15 TRBV11-2 many TRBD2